The 18 T cell receptor beta chains in this list originate from one sample, sequenced in a study of shared clonotypes between healthy human individuals. Method: immunoSEQ multiplex PCR; TCRdb's copy keeps in-frame clones and lacks some. The profile covers some 2,100,000 clones, with roughly 91% appearing a single time and over 1.5% taken by the ten largest. Terminally differentiated effector memory CD45RA+ cells were excluded from the naive CD8 cells, which were CD45RO-negative and positively selected for CCR7. The sequenced material came from naive CD8+ T cells from PBMCs. Source of these receptors: a man between 18 and 35 years old in good health. Some clones in this sample may be carry-over from other donors' samples.

The chain joins TRBV7-9 to TRBJ2-1; 8 bases agree with TRBD1. This CDR3 comprises 16 residues. The ends lost 5 bases at V and 3 bases at J; junction bases unmatched: 9. CDR1 is SEHNR and CDR2 is FQNEAQ in the germline V gene (reference sequence). For the CDR3, the DNA is TGTGCCAGCAGCCCATCAGGGGGCCTCAACTACAATGAGCAGTTCTTC. Encoded protein: CASSPSGGLNYNEQFF. The full variable domain, with the rest looked up from reference TRBV7-9 and TRBJ2-1, is DTGVSQNPRHKITKRGQNVTFRCDPISEHNRLYWYRQTLGQGPEFLTYFQNEAQLEKSRLLSDRFSAERPKGSFSTLEIQRTEQGDSAMYLCASSPSGGLNYNEQFFGPGTRLTVL.

V and J are TRBV7-8 and TRBJ2-5; TRBD2 might be the D (6 bases). In germline, CDR1 is SGHVS, CDR2 FQNEAQ. This CDR3 is 14 amino acids long. V dropped 5 bases and J dropped 5 bases, with 15 bases sitting between them. The CDR3 protein is CASSLLGGGETQYF. The CDR3 nucleotides read TGTGCCAGCAGCCTCCTGGGGGGTGGGGAGACCCAGTACTTC.

This clone has a handful of counts. This chain links TRBV6-6 with TRBJ2-5, with D perhaps matching TRBD1 or TRBD2 (5 bases each). V was shortened by 6 bases and J by 5 bases, with 22 bases between the two germline ends. Per germline, CDR1 MNHNY and CDR2 SVGAGI (reference sequence). CDR3 length: 16 amino acids. The CDR3 loop reads CASRTGWEQGDETQYF. Here the CDR3 DNA reads TGTGCCAGCAGGACGGGATGGGAGCAGGGTGATGAGACCCAGTACTTC.

V usage is TRBV2 and J usage is TRBJ2-1; 9 positions agree with TRBD2. The CDR3 is 16 residues long. Germline values: CDR1 SNHLY, CDR2 FYNNEI. The V and J ends lost 5 bases and 2 bases, in that order; junction bases with no gene match: 7. CDR3: CASSTGLAPTYNEQFF. In nucleotides, the CDR3 is TGTGCCAGCAGTACTGGACTAGCGCCAACCTACAATGAGCAGTTCTTC.

In this sample, this clone turned up once. The chain recombines TRBV2 with TRBJ2-1; maybe TRBD1 (5 bases). Per the germline V gene, CDR1 is SNHLY and CDR2 is FYNNEI. The CDR3 contains 15 residues. V lost 6 bases to trimming and J lost 5 bases, with 17 bases between them. The DNA for the CDR3 is TGTGCCAGCAGACAGGTCGCCACCGTCGACAATGAGCAGTTCTTC. Its translation: CASRQVATVDNEQFF.

V gene TRBV7-9 combines with J gene TRBJ1-5, with no clear D. Germline V gene data show CDR1 as SEHNR and CDR2 as FQNEAQ (reference sequence). The V end lost 3 bases, the J end lost 5 bases, and 14 bases lay between the germline ends. The CDR3 has 15 residues. CDR3 sequence: CASSFGSSLYQPQHF. The DNA of the CDR3 is TGTGCCAGCAGCTTCGGTTCTAGTCTTTATCAGCCCCAGCATTTT.

This clone was counted a single time. This chain uses TRBV11-2 with TRBJ1-1; D call uncertain. Germline values: CDR1 SGHAT, CDR2 FQNNGV. The CDR3 covers 15 residues. The V end was cut by 1 base, the J end by 3 bases, with 12 bases between. The CDR3 coding sequence is TGTGCCAGCAGCTTAGTTGTCCGCGGGGACACTGAAGCTTTCTTT. Its translation: CASSLVVRGDTEAFF.

The chain uses TRBV4-1 and TRBJ2-7; TRBD1 agrees at 9 bases. The CDR3 spans 18 residues. V lost 0 bases, J lost 2 bases, and 11 bases stayed unmatched. Germline-derived CDR1 and CDR2 are MGHRA and YSYEKL. The CDR3 sequence is CASSQDRSGTGSPYEQYF. CDR3 sequence (DNA): TGCGCCAGCAGCCAAGATCGGTCGGGGACAGGGTCCCCCTACGAGCAGTACTTC.

This clone was seen only once. This rearrangement joins TRBV7-8 to TRBJ2-5, with D tentatively TRBD1 or TRBD2 (5 bases each). This CDR3 region has 14 residues. With 5 bases removed from V and 3 bases from J, the gap between germline ends came to 13 bases. In germline, CDR1 is SGHVS, CDR2 FQNEAQ. For the CDR3, the DNA is TGTGCCAGCAGCCTTGGGACCCAGAAAGAGACCCAGTACTTC. Translation gives CASSLGTQKETQYF.

V usage is TRBV2 and J usage is TRBJ1-5; tentative D call: TRBD1 (5 bases). Germline CDR1 reads SNHLY; CDR2 reads FYNNEI. V was pared by 2 bases and J by 2 bases, with 10 bases between. The CDR3 has 15 residues. In nucleotides, the CDR3 is TGTGCCAGCAGTGAAACCGGGGACCGCAATCAGCCCCAGCATTTT. Its protein is CASSETGDRNQPQHF. The whole variable domain, filled in from reference TRBV2 and TRBJ1-5, reads EPEVTQTPSHQVTQMGQEVILRCVPISNHLYFYWYRQILGQKVEFLVSFYNNEISEKSEIFDDQFSVERPDGSNFTLKIRSTKLEDSAMYFCASSETGDRNQPQHFGDGTRLSIL.

This chain connects TRBV28 to TRBJ1-1; D uncertain. The CDR3 runs 14 residues. Germline-derived CDR1 and CDR2 are MDHEN and SYDVKM. Trimming left V 7 bases short and J 3 bases short, with 15 bases between. In DNA, the CDR3 is TGTGCCAGCACCCTGTGGCAGGTGGACACTGAAGCTTTCTTT. This translates into CASTLWQVDTEAFF.

This clone was seen a few times. The same CDR3 also results from other DNA sequences found in this sample. CDR3 sequence reads: CASSFDLNTEAFF. The CDR3 DNA follows: TGTGCCAGCAGCTTTGACTTGAACACTGAAGCTTTCTTT. The chain carries TRBV7-9 and TRBJ1-1; D gene unclear. The CDR3 has 13 residues. CDR1 is SEHNR and CDR2 is FQNEAQ in the germline V gene (reference sequence). Trimming left V 3 bases short and J 0 bases short, with 5 bases between. Variable domain in full (rest from reference TRBV7-9 and TRBJ1-1): DTGVSQNPRHKITKRGQNVTFRCDPISEHNRLYWYRQTLGQGPEFLTYFQNEAQLEKSRLLSDRFSAERPKGSFSTLEIQRTEQGDSAMYLCASSFDLNTEAFFGQGTRLTVV.

The chain has TRBV2 and TRBJ2-5; TRBD1 is a possible D gene (5 bases). Germline V gives CDR1 SNHLY, CDR2 FYNNEI. V was pared by 10 bases and J by 1 base, with 19 bases between. The length of the CDR3 is 15 residues. This CDR3 is CATPGPEDSQETQYF. The CDR3 coding sequence is TGTGCCACCCCAGGGCCCGAGGATTCCCAAGAGACCCAGTACTTC.

Here the CDR3 reads CASSPGSGLAENYNEQFF. CDR3 DNA sequence: TGTGCCAGCAGCCCCGGGTCGGGACTAGCGGAAAACTACAATGAGCAGTTCTTC. V gene TRBV11-2 combines with J gene TRBJ2-1, with TRBD2 matching 11 bases. Germline CDR1 SGHAT, CDR2 FQNNGV. Germline trimming cut 5 bases from V and 3 bases from J; bases unmatched to any gene: 12. This CDR3 has 18 residues.

This chain uses TRBV11-2 with TRBJ1-5; weak D call: TRBD1 (5 bases). V shed 2 bases and J shed 0 bases, with 8 bases lying between them. Per germline, CDR1 SGHAT and CDR2 FQNNGV. This CDR3 has 15 amino acids. The CDR3 sequence is CASSLTQDSNQPQHF. The DNA for the CDR3 is TGTGCCAGCAGCTTAACACAGGATAGCAATCAGCCCCAGCATTTT.

DNA of the CDR3: TGTGCCAGCAGCAAAACCGAGGTGGGGGAGCCGTTTCAGTACTTC. It encodes CASSKTEVGEPFQYF. This chain links TRBV11-2 with TRBJ2-4; D might be TRBD1 or TRBD2, each matching 5 bases. CDR1 SGHAT and CDR2 FQNNGV come from the germline V gene. The CDR3 sequence is 15 residues long. V was trimmed by 5 bases and J by 11 bases, leaving 22 bases between them.

This sequence joins TRBV19 and TRBJ2-5; the D call may be TRBD1 or TRBD2 (5 bases each). V was cut by 6 bases and J by 5 bases, with 13 bases left in between. Germline CDR1 reads LNHDA; CDR2 reads SQIVND (reference sequence). The CDR3 is made up of 13 amino acids. The CDR3 sequence: CASRDLREETQYF. The CDR3 nucleotides read TGTGCCAGTAGAGACCTCAGGGAGGAGACCCAGTACTTC.

This chain links TRBV4-1 with TRBJ2-7; 7 nucleotides align to TRBD2. This CDR3 comprises 15 residues. V dropped 2 bases and J dropped 0; count of bases not matched to a gene: 4. The germline V gene encodes CDR1 MGHRA and CDR2 YSYEKL. CDR3 nucleotides: TGCGCCAGCAGCCAACGGCTAGCGGACTCCTACGAGCAGTACTTC. This gives the protein CASSQRLADSYEQYF.